The clone carrying this TCR beta chain was counted ten times or more. The antigen remains undetermined. This specimen comes from a study of prognosis after radiotherapy for stage I lung cancer. At the level of the study: Deemed medically inoperable were all patients with non-small cell lung cancer.

Template was genomic DNA; TCR beta CDR3 amplified in two multiplex PCR rounds. The first PCR round targeted every TRBV and TRBJ gene with specific primers. Universal primers drove the second round of PCR amplification. TCRdb reprocessed the multiplex PCR reads with MiXCR, giving one entry per CDR3 protein. The sample holds 27,000 or so distinct CDR3 sequences; around 43% are singletons and the top ten take less than 35%. V dropped 3 bases and J dropped 3; count of bases not matched to a gene: 3. Germline CDR1 SQVTM, CDR2 ANQGSEA. The length of the CDR3 is 13 residues. Study conclusions and caveats: Unique TCR clone counts fell after stereotactic body radiation therapy, median around 10,000 versus 6,900.

V is TRBV29-1 and J is TRBJ2-5; 8 bases agree with TRBD2. The sequence came from a donor aged 50 or older with non-small cell lung cancer. Here the sequenced sample was PBMCs, taken before or after stereotactic body radiation therapy (not recorded which). CDR3 sequence reads: CSVDTSGKETQYF. As DNA, the CDR3 is TGCAGCGTTGATACTAGCGGAAAAGAGACCCAGTACTTC.